Listed here are 27 T cell receptor beta chains from one sample, sequenced in a study of CD8 T cells in Susac syndrome. An input of about 0.45 to 1 ug of RNA was subjected to reverse transcription using random hexamers. TCRdb reprocessed the immunoSEQ multiplex PCR reads via MiXCR and lists one record per CDR3 protein. This table has approximately 180,000 distinct CDR3 sequences, 90% to 96% appearing once. Input material: CD4+ T cells from PBMCs. The receptor source for this set is a human donor with multiple sclerosis.

The chain recombines TRBV4-2 with TRBJ2-7, with D tentatively TRBD2 (5 bases). The CDR3 runs 13 residues. From germline, CDR1 is LGHNA and CDR2 YNFKEQ. V dropped 0 bases and J dropped 3 bases, with 6 bases sitting between them. As DNA, the CDR3 is TGTGCCAGCAGCCAAGAAGGGAGCTACGAGCAGTACTTC. Its translation: CASSQEGSYEQYF.

The chain links TRBV30 to TRBJ2-2; no reliable D call. Germline values: CDR1 GTSNPN, CDR2 SVGIG (reference sequence). The CDR3 length is 12 residues. Trimming removed 4 bases at V and 6 bases at J, with 9 bases between. The CDR3 protein is CAWMDGPGELFF. CDR3 DNA: TGTGCCTGGATGGACGGCCCCGGGGAGCTGTTTTTT. Supplemented by reference TRBV30 and TRBJ2-2, the full variable domain reads SQTIHQWPATLVQPVGSPLSLECTVEGTSNPNLYWYRQAAGRGLQLLFYSVGIGQISSEVPQNLSASRPQDRQFILSSKKLLLSDSGFYLCAWMDGPGELFFGEGSRLTVL.

As for this clonotype: At one boundary the junction diverges from the germline segment, which might be a read error. The chain joins TRBV9 to TRBJ1-5; no reliable D call. CDR1 SGDLS and CDR2 YYNGEE come from the germline V gene. The CDR3 spans 9 residues. In nucleotides, the CDR3 is TGTGCCAGCACCACCCTCCAGCTTTTT. Translating gives CASTTLQLF. Based on the CDR3 plus reference TRBV9 and TRBJ1-5, the full variable domain is DSGVTQTPKHLITATGQRVTLRCSPRSGDLSVYWYQQSLDQGLQFLIQYYNGEERAKGNILERFSAQQFPDLHSELNLSSLELGDSALYFCASTTLQLFGDGTRLSIL.

This chain uses TRBV7-2 with TRBJ1-2, with 7 nucleotides matching TRBD1. Germline V gene lookup returns CDR1 SGHTA and CDR2 FQGNSA. The CDR3 is 15 amino acids. The ends lost 3 bases at V and 8 bases at J; junction bases unmatched: 12. The chain's CDR3 is CASSLLGQFPSGYTF. The CDR3 DNA reads as TGTGCCAGCAGCTTGTTGGGACAGTTTCCTTCGGGCTACACCTTC. Drawing the rest from reference TRBV7-2 and TRBJ1-2, the complete variable domain is GAGVSQSPSNKVTEKGKDVELRCDPISGHTALYWYRQSLGQGLEFLIYFQGNSAPDKSGLPSDRFSAERTGGSVSTLTIQRTQQEDSAVYLCASSLLGQFPSGYTFGSGTRLTVV.

The chain combines TRBV20-1 with TRBJ2-6; D not certain. V was clipped by 4 bases and J by 2 bases, with 9 bases between them. The CDR3 loop spans 14 amino acids. The germline V gene has CDR1 DFQATT and CDR2 SNEGSKA (reference sequence). CDR3 sequence: CSATDRPGANVLTF. CDR3 sequence (DNA): TGCAGTGCTACGGACCGCCCTGGGGCCAACGTCCTGACTTTC.

Here the CDR3 DNA reads TGTGCCAGCAGTCGATCCGGGGGCTCCTATAATTCACCCCTCCACTTT. This gives the protein CASSRSGGSYNSPLHF. The V call is TRBV28, the J call TRBJ1-6; D may be TRBD1 (5 bases). Per germline, CDR1 MDHEN and CDR2 SYDVKM. The CDR3 extends over 16 amino acids. V shed 5 bases and J shed 0 bases, with 11 bases lying between them.

This chain joins TRBV9 and TRBJ2-2; D ambiguous. The germline V and J ends were trimmed by 0 bases and 7 bases, with 7 bases remaining between them. This CDR3 spans 13 amino acids. Germline CDR1 reads SGDLS; CDR2 reads YYNGEE. The chain's CDR3 is CASSVVLGGELFF. CDR3 nucleotides: TGTGCCAGCAGCGTAGTTCTTGGCGGGGAGCTGTTTTTT. Looking up the rest from reference TRBV9 and TRBJ2-2 gives the full variable domain: DSGVTQTPKHLITATGQRVTLRCSPRSGDLSVYWYQQSLDQGLQFLIQYYNGEERAKGNILERFSAQQFPDLHSELNLSSLELGDSALYFCASSVVLGGELFFGEGSRLTVL.

The chain uses TRBV19 and TRBJ2-3; TRBD2 matches at 10 bases. The CDR3 length is 15 residues. The trim removed 5 bases at V and 5 bases at J, leaving 7 bases unmatched. Germline V gene sequence: CDR1 LNHDA, CDR2 SQIVND (reference sequence). The CDR3 bases are TGTGCCAGTAGTGAGCGGGGGGGCCGAGGAGATACGCAGTATTTT. Translated: CASSERGGRGDTQYF.

V and J are TRBV4-1 and TRBJ2-3, with D possibly being TRBD2 (6 bases). The length of the CDR3 is 16 residues. V lost 1 base to trimming and J lost 4 bases, with 15 bases between them. From germline, CDR1 is MGHRA and CDR2 YSYEKL. The CDR3 nucleotides read TGCGCCAGCAGCCAAGGCGGAGGGCTGGGGGCAGATACGCAGTATTTT. It yields the protein CASSQGGGLGADTQYF.

This clonotype was observed once. This rearrangement joins TRBV6-1 to TRBJ2-7; TRBD1 matches at 8 bases. There are 16 residues in the CDR3. Germline CDR1 reads MNHNS; CDR2 reads SASEGT. V shed 6 bases, J shed 6 bases, and the junction held 16 bases outside the gene matches. The CDR3 reads CASSQAIRQGMSEQYF. In DNA form, the CDR3 reads TGTGCCAGCAGCCAAGCGATAAGACAGGGGATGAGCGAGCAGTACTTC.

The V and J genes are TRBV5-4 and TRBJ1-2; D call uncertain. The CDR3 consists of 13 residues. CDR1 and CDR2 from the germline V gene are SGHNT and YYREEE (reference sequence). V was clipped by 0 bases and J by 6 bases, with 9 bases between them. The CDR3 DNA sequence: TGTGCCAGCAGCTTGGGTAGGCTGCATGGCTACACCTTC. Its translation: CASSLGRLHGYTF.

This rearrangement joins TRBV18 to TRBJ2-5, with 12 bases lining up with TRBD1. V shed 3 bases and J 4 bases; nucleotides not matched to a gene: 6. CDR1 KGHSH and CDR2 LQKENI come from the germline V gene. The CDR3 loop spans 16 amino acids. CDR3 in amino acids: CASSPRGTGGRETQYF. The CDR3 DNA sequence: TGTGCCAGCTCACCCCGAGGGACAGGGGGCCGAGAGACCCAGTACTTC.

The chain couples TRBV10-3 to TRBJ2-5, with 8 bases aligning to TRBD1. V lost 4 bases to trimming and J lost 1 base; unmatched junction nucleotides: 5. This CDR3 comprises 15 residues. Germline lookup yields CDR1 ENHRY and CDR2 SYGVKD. The CDR3 loop is CAISAVGQGQETQYF. CDR3 DNA sequence: TGTGCCATCAGTGCTGTAGGACAGGGCCAAGAGACCCAGTACTTC.

This chain uses TRBV20-1 with TRBJ2-7; unclear D gene. CDR3 size: 14 residues. Germline lookup yields CDR1 DFQATT and CDR2 SNEGSKA (reference sequence). The CDR3 protein is CSPLVWGTADEQYF. CDR3 coding DNA: TGCAGCCCCCTAGTTTGGGGTACCGCCGACGAGCAGTACTTC.

V is TRBV5-1 and J is TRBJ2-3; TRBD2 is a possible D gene (6 bases). The CDR3 is 13 amino acids. Trimming removed 4 bases from V and 13 bases from J, with 19 bases in between. CDR1 is SGHRS, CDR2 YFSETQ, per germline. The CDR3 loop is CASSPTRDFSKYF. The CDR3 nucleotides are TGCGCCAGCAGCCCTACCCGGGACTTCAGCAAGTATTTT.

The chain employs TRBV11-1 and TRBJ2-3; D gene unclear. The CDR3 consists of 16 residues. Looked up from germline, CDR1 is SGHAT and CDR2 is FQDESV (reference sequence). The V end was cut by 1 base, the J end by 1 base, with 12 bases between. CDR3 in DNA: TGTGCCAGCAGCTTAGGAGGCATCTCGGGCACAGATACGCAGTATTTT. Its protein is CASSLGGISGTDTQYF.

The chain carries TRBV7-9 and TRBJ2-2, with a weak D call TRBD2 (5 bases). From germline, CDR1 is SEHNR and CDR2 FQNEAQ (reference sequence). This CDR3 comprises 17 residues. Trimming removed 5 bases from V and 1 base from J, with 17 bases in between. In DNA, the CDR3 is TGTGCCAGCAGCCCCCACCGAGGAGGATTGAACACCGGGGAGCTGTTTTTT. As protein: CASSPHRGGLNTGELFF.

The V gene is TRBV30, the J gene TRBJ1-1; D possibly corresponds to TRBD1 (5 bases). Trimming removed 5 bases at V and 1 base at J, with 11 bases between. The CDR3 is 13 residues long. Germline assignment: CDR1 GTSNPN and CDR2 SVGIG (reference sequence). The CDR3 DNA follows: TGTGCCTGGGGACCGGGACGGAACACTGAAGCTTTCTTT. Translating it yields CAWGPGRNTEAFF.

V gene TRBV9 combines with J gene TRBJ2-5; D possibly corresponds to TRBD1 (6 bases). The CDR3 sequence is 15 residues long. Trimming removed 2 bases from V and 5 bases from J, with 16 bases in between. CDR1 SGDLS and CDR2 YYNGEE come from the germline V gene. CDR3 bases: TGTGCCAGCAGCGTCCTCGACAGGACCGGGGAGACCCAGTACTTC. Translated: CASSVLDRTGETQYF.

V is TRBV6-5 and J is TRBJ2-1; D tentatively reads TRBD1 or TRBD2 (5 bases each). The V gene lost 5 bases and the J gene lost 8 bases, with 16 bases spanning the gap. CDR1 and CDR2 from the germline V gene are MNHEY and SVGAGI. CDR3 length equals 14 residues. This CDR3 reads CASSDRDGEDEQFF. Here the CDR3 DNA reads TGTGCCAGCAGTGACCGGGACGGGGAAGATGAGCAGTTCTTC.

The chain links TRBV3-1 to TRBJ1-2, with a possible D match to TRBD1 (5 bases). CDR3 length equals 17 residues. Trimming shortened V by 2 bases and J by 2 bases, and 18 bases separated the two germline ends. The germline V gene encodes CDR1 LGHDT and CDR2 YNNKEL (reference sequence). In DNA form, the CDR3 reads TGTGCCAGCAGCCAACACCGACGGGAGTGGGGGAACTATGGCTACACCTTC. This translates into CASSQHRREWGNYGYTF.

The CDR3 DNA reads as TGTGCCTGGAGTGTCTTAAACACCGGGGAGCTGTTTTTT. Translation gives CAWSVLNTGELFF. This chain joins TRBV30 and TRBJ2-2; no reliable D call. V was pared by 0 bases and J by 2 bases, with 4 bases between. Per germline, CDR1 GTSNPN and CDR2 SVGIG (reference sequence). The CDR3 is made up of 13 amino acids. Full variable domain (missing parts from reference TRBV30 and TRBJ2-2): SQTIHQWPATLVQPVGSPLSLECTVEGTSNPNLYWYRQAAGRGLQLLFYSVGIGQISSEVPQNLSASRPQDRQFILSSKKLLLSDSGFYLCAWSVLNTGELFFGEGSRLTVL.

This clonotype turned up a few times. CDR3 DNA sequence: TGCAGCGTTCGCAGGGGGAGCACAGATACGCAGTATTTT. Translating gives CSVRRGSTDTQYF. J is TRBJ2-3 and V is TRBV29-1, with 7 positions matching TRBD1. V lost 5 bases to trimming and J lost 0 bases; unmatched junction nucleotides: 2. The CDR3 is made up of 13 amino acids. CDR1 and CDR2 from the germline V gene are SQVTM and ANQGSEA.

Only a few counts were recorded for this clonotype. The rearrangement joins TRBV7-9 to TRBJ2-2; D is unclear. This CDR3 comprises 12 residues. CDR1 SEHNR and CDR2 FQNEAQ come from the germline V gene (reference sequence). V lost 5 bases to trimming and J lost 5 bases, with 6 bases between them. CDR3 DNA sequence: TGTGCCAGCAGCCCCTCGACCGGGGAGCTGTTTTTT. It codes for CASSPSTGELFF.

V and J are TRBV6-2 or TRBV6-3 and TRBJ2-7, with 7 nucleotides matching TRBD1. CDR1 and CDR2 (germline): MNHEY, SVGEGT. The CDR3 runs 23 residues. The trim removed 5 bases at V and 2 bases at J, leaving 33 bases unmatched. The DNA for the CDR3 is TGTGCCAGCAGTACCGTGCGACAGGGCGTGGAAAGGACTTCCCTGCACCAGCCCTACGAGCAGTACTTC. Protein product: CASSTVRQGVERTSLHQPYEQYF.

The chain is built from TRBV30 and TRBJ2-7; the match to TRBD1 covers 9 bases. CDR1 is GTSNPN, CDR2 SVGIG, per germline (reference sequence). The junction had 4 bases not matched to a gene; V was cut back by 0 bases and J by 4 bases. The CDR3 consists of 14 residues. The CDR3 is CAWSVGTGRYEQYF. CDR3 nucleotides: TGTGCCTGGAGTGTAGGGACAGGGAGGTACGAGCAGTACTTC.

CDR3 bases: TGTGCCTGGAGCACGGGGGACGAGACAGATACGCAGTATTTT. Protein: CAWSTGDETDTQYF. This chain links TRBV30 with TRBJ2-3; TRBD2 might be the D (6 bases). Trimming pared 3 bases from V and 3 bases from J, leaving 13 bases between. Germline values: CDR1 GTSNPN, CDR2 SVGIG (reference sequence). The CDR3 has 14 amino acids.